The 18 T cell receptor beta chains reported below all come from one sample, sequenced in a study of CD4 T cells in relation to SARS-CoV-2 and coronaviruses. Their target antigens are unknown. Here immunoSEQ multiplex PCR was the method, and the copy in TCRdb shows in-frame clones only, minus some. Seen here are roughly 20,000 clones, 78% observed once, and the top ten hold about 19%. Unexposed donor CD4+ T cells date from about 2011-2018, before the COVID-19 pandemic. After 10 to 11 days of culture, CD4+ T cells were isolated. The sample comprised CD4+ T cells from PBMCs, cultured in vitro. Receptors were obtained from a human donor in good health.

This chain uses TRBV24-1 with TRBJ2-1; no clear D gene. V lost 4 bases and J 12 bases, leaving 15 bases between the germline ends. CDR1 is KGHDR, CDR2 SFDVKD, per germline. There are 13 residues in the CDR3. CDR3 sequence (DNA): TGTGCCACCAGTGACATCCCAGGCCCCAGGCAGTTCTTC. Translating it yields CATSDIPGPRQFF.

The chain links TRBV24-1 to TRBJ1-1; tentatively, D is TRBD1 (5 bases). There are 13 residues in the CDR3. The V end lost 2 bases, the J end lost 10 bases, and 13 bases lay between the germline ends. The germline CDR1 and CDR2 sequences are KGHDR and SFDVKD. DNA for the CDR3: TGTGCCACCAGTGATTCAAGGGTCGGGGGAGCTTTCTTT. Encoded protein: CATSDSRVGGAFF.

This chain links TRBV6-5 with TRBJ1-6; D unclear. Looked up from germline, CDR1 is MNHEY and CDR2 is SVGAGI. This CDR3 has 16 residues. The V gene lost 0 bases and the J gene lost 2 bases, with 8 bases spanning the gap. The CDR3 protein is CASSYSPKAYNSPLHF. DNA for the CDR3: TGTGCCAGCAGTTACTCTCCCAAAGCCTATAATTCACCCCTCCACTTT.

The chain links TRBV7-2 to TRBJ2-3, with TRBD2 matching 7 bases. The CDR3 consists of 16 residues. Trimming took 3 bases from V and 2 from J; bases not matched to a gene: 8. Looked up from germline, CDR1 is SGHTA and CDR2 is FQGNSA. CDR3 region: CASSLGGPPSTDTQYF. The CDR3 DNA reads TGTGCCAGCAGCTTGGGAGGGCCCCCTTCCACAGATACGCAGTATTTT.

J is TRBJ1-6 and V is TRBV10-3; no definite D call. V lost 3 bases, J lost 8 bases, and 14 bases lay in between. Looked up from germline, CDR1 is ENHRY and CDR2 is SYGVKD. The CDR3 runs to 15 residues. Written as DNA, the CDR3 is TGTGCCATCAGTGATACTGGGTATAGTGATTCACCCCTCCACTTT. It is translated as CAISDTGYSDSPLHF.

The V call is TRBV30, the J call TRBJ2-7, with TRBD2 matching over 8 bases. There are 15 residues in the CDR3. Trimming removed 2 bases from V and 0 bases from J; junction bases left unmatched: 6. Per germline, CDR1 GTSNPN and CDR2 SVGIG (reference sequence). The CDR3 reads CAWSPPGTSSYEQYF. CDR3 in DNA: TGTGCCTGGAGTCCGCCCGGGACTAGCTCCTACGAGCAGTACTTC.

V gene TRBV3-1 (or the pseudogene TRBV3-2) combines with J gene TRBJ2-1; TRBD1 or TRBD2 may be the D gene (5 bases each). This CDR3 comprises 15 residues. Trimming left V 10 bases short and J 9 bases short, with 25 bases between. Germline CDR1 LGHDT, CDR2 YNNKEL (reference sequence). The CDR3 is CATLPRAGAYGEQFF. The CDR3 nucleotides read TGTGCCACCCTCCCCCGGGCCGGGGCTTACGGTGAGCAGTTCTTC.

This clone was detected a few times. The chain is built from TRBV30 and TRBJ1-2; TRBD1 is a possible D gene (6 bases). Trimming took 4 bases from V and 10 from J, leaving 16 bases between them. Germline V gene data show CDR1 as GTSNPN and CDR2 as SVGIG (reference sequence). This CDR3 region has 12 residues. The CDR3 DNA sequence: TGTGCCTGGAACCCCCCGACAGGCCCCTACACCTTC. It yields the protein CAWNPPTGPYTF.

CDR3 residues: CASSLGALNYGYTF. CDR3 DNA sequence: TGTGCCAGCAGCTTGGGCGCCCTTAACTATGGCTACACCTTC. This chain joins TRBV5-6 and TRBJ1-2; D gene uncertain. Trimming stripped 0 bases from V and 1 base from J, with 7 bases between. The CDR3 consists of 14 residues. CDR1 is SGHDT and CDR2 is YYEEEE in the germline V gene.

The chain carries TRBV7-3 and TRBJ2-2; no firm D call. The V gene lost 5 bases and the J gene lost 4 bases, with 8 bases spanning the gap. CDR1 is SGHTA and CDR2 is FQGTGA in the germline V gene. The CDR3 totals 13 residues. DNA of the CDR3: TGTGCCAGCAGCCAGTCGTCCACCGGGGAGCTGTTTTTT. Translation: CASSQSSTGELFF.

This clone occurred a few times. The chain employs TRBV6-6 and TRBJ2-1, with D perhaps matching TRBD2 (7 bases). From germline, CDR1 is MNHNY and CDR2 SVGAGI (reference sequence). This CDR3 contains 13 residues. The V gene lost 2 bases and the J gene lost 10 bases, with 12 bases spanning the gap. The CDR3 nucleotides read TGTGCCAGCAGTTACCCCGCGGGGGCGGAGCAGTTCTTC. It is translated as CASSYPAGAEQFF.

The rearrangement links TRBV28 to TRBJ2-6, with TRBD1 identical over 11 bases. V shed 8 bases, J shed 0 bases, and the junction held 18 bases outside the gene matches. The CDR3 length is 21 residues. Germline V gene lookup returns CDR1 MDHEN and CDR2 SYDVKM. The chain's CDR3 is CASCDTTGQGAYSSGANVLTF. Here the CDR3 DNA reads TGTGCCAGCTGTGATACCACCGGACAGGGGGCTTACAGCTCTGGGGCCAACGTCCTGACTTTC.

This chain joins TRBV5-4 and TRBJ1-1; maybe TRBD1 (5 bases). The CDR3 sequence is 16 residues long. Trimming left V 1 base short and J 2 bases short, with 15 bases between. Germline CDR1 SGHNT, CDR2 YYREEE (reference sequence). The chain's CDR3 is CASSLSVRGPNTEAFF. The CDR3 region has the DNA TGTGCCAGCAGCTTGTCTGTTCGGGGACCTAACACTGAAGCTTTCTTT.

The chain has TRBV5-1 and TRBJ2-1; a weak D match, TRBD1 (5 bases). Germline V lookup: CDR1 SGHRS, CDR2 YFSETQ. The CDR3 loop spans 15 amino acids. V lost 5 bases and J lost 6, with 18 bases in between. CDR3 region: CASRPSGLGANEQFF. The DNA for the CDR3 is TGCGCCAGCAGACCTTCTGGTTTAGGGGCCAATGAGCAGTTCTTC. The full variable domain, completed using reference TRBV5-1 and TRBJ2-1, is KAGVTQTPRYLIKTRGQQVTLSCSPISGHRSVSWYQQTPGQGLQFLFEYFSETQRNKGNFPGRFSGRQFSNSRSEMNVSTLELGDSALYLCASRPSGLGANEQFFGPGTRLTVL.

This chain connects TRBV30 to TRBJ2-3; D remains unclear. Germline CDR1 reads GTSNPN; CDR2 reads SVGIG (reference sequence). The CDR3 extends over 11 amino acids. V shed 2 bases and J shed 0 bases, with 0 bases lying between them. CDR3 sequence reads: CAWSSTDTQYF. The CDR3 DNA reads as TGTGCCTGGAGTAGCACAGATACGCAGTATTTT.

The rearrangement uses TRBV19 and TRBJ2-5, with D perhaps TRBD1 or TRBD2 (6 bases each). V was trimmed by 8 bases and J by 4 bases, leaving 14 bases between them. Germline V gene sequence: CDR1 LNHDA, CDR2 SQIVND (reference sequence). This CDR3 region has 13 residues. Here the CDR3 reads CASGGGPRETQYF. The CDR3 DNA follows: TGTGCCAGTGGTGGGGGGCCCCGAGAGACCCAGTACTTC. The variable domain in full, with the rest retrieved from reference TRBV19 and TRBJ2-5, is DGGITQSPKYLFRKEGQNVTLSCEQNLNHDAMYWYRQDPGQGLRLIYYSQIVNDFQKGDIAEGYSVSREKKESFPLTVTSAQKNPTAFYLCASGGGPRETQYFGPGTRLLVL.

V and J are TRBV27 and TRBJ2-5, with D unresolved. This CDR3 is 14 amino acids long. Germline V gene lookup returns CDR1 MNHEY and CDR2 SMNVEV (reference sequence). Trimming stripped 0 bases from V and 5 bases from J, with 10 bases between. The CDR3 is CASSLSPREETQYF. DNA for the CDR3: TGTGCCAGCAGTTTATCTCCCCGAGAGGAGACCCAGTACTTC.

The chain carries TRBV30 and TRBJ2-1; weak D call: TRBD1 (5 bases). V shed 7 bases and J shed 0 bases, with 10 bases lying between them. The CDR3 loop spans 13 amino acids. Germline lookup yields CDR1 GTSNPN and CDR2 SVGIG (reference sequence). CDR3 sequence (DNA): TGTGCCTTAAAAGGGGACTCCTACAATGAGCAGTTCTTC. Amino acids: CALKGDSYNEQFF.